This T cell receptor (beta chain) originates from a study of Ad26.COV2.S vaccination and SARS-CoV-2 variants. The wider study: Trial arm assignment for the donor was COV1001 Ad26.COV2.S.

Trimming removed 2 bases at V and 6 bases at J, with 22 bases between. The CDR3 loop spans 18 amino acids. Germline V CDR1 and CDR2: LGHNA, YSLEER. Treatment here: roughly 18 received Ad26.COV2.S at low or high dose, single or two shots; about 5 received placebo; per-sample allocation not given. Collection of samples fell on day 63 after the first vaccine or placebo injection. Libraries were prepared by immunoSEQ multiplex PCR; TCRdb keeps only in-frame clonotypes and omits some of them. The sample consists of 300,000 to 400,000 clones, about 87% of them appearing once. Sequencing was performed on peripheral blood, taken in a trial of Ad26.COV2.S vaccine versus placebo. This rearrangement joins TRBV4-3 to TRBJ2-2, with D possibly called TRBD1 or TRBD2 (7 bases each). This sequence was found in a person between 18 and 65 years old who received the Ad26.COV2.S COVID-19 vaccine or a placebo. This chain's CDR3 is CASSQSPGGTSEAGELFF. Here the CDR3 DNA reads TGCGCCAGCAGCCAATCCCCAGGGGGAACTAGCGAGGCCGGGGAGCTGTTTTTT.